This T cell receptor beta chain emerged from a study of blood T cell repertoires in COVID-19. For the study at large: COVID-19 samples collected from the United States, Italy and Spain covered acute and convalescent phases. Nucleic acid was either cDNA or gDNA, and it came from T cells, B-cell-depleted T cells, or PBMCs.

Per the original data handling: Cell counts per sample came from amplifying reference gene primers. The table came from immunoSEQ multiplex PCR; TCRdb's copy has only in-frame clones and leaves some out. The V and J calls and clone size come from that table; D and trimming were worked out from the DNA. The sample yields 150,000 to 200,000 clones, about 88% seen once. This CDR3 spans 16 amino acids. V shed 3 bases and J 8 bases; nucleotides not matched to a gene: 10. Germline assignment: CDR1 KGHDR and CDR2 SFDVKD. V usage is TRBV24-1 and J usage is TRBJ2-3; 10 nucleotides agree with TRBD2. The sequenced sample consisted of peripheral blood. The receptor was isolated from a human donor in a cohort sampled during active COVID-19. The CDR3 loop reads CATSDDERGGVGTQYF. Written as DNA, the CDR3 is TGTGCCACCAGTGATGACGAGCGGGGGGGCGTTGGTACGCAGTATTTT.